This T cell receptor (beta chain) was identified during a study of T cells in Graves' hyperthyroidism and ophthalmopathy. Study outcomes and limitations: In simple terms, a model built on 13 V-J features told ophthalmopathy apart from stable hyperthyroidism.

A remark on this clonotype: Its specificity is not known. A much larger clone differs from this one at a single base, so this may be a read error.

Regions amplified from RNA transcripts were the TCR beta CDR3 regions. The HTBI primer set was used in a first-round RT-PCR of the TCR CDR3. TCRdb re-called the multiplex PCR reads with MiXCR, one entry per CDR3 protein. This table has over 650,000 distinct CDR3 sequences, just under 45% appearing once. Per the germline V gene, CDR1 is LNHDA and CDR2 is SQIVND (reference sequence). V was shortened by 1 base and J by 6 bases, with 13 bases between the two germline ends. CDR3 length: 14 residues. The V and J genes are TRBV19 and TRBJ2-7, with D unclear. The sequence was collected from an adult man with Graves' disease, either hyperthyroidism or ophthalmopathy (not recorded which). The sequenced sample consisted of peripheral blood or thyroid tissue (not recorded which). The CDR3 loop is CASSIGAPPGEQYF. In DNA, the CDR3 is TGTGCCAGTAGTATAGGTGCACCGCCGGGCGAGCAGTACTTC.